Shown below are 30 T cell receptor beta chains from a single sample sequenced in a study of Graves' ophthalmopathy and Graves' hyperthyroidism. The TCR beta CDR3 regions underwent amplification from RNA transcripts. RT-PCR was first run with HTBI primers, then multiplex PCR in a second round. TCRdb reanalysed the multiplex PCR reads using MiXCR and keeps one entry per CDR3 protein. The sample carries some 48,000 distinct CDR3 sequences, over 45% recorded once. The specimen was peripheral blood. Receptor source: an adult man with Graves' ophthalmopathy.

This clonotype was recorded at least ten times. This chain uses TRBV15 with TRBJ2-1; 11 bases match TRBD2. The CDR3 spans 15 residues. Germline loops: CDR1 LNHNV, CDR2 YYDKDF (reference sequence). The junction had 3 bases not matched to a gene; V was cut back by 1 base and J by 7 bases. The CDR3 reads CATSRVAGGSNEQFF. In nucleotides, the CDR3 is TGTGCCACCAGCAGAGTAGCGGGGGGGTCAAATGAGCAGTTCTTC.

The chain couples TRBV19 to TRBJ2-7; 7 bases align to TRBD1. This CDR3 has 15 amino acids. Trimming took 3 bases from V and 3 from J; bases not matched to a gene: 8. Germline lookup yields CDR1 LNHDA and CDR2 SQIVND (reference sequence). The CDR3 spells CASSISRQGHYEQYF. In DNA, the CDR3 is TGTGCCAGTAGTATCTCCCGACAGGGCCACTACGAGCAGTACTTC.

The sample holds many counts of this clonotype. The V call is TRBV5-8, the J call TRBJ1-2; 9 bases align to TRBD1. CDR1 and CDR2 from the germline V gene are SGHTS and YDEGEE. With 0 bases clipped from V and 8 bases from J, the junction kept 11 bases outside the gene matches. The CDR3 length is 16 residues. CDR3 sequence: CASSLDGQGRARGYTF. In nucleotides, the CDR3 is TGTGCCAGCAGCTTGGACGGACAGGGGAGGGCTCGGGGCTACACCTTC.

This chain uses TRBV29-1 with TRBJ1-6, with 10 nucleotides matching TRBD1. The CDR3 runs to 18 residues. Germline V gene lookup returns CDR1 SQVTM and CDR2 ANQGSEA. V lost 4 bases to trimming and J lost 10 bases; unmatched junction nucleotides: 19. In nucleotides, the CDR3 is TGCAGCGTTGTAGAGGGACAGGGGCCCGAGCGGGGAGACTCACCCCTCCACTTT. This sequence encodes CSVVEGQGPERGDSPLHF.

This chain uses TRBV6-5 with TRBJ2-2; D gene unclear. The V gene lost 6 bases and the J gene lost 8 bases, with 10 bases spanning the gap. CDR1 is MNHEY and CDR2 is SVGAGI in the germline V gene. The CDR3 is made up of 12 amino acids. Written as DNA, the CDR3 is TGTGCCAGCAGCCCGGATCGGGGGGAGCTGTTTTTT. Amino acid sequence: CASSPDRGELFF.

A remark on this clonotype: Because it lacks the conserved phenylalanine or tryptophan at the end, this CDR3 is likely a read error. The rearrangement joins TRBV3-1 to TRBJ2-4, with D hard to call. There are 12 residues in the CDR3. CDR1 is LGHDT, CDR2 YNNKEL, per germline (reference sequence). V was trimmed by 0 bases and J by 9 bases, leaving 6 bases between them. This CDR3 reads CASSQEGAIQYC. The CDR3, as DNA: TGTGCCAGCAGCCAAGAAGGCGCCATTCAGTACTGC.

This clonotype is a singleton in its sample. In this CDR3 the conserved last residue, phenylalanine or tryptophan, is missing, so a read error is likely. No DNA is shown, since the ends of the CDR3 on it are uncertain; the CDR3 is the one TCRdb lists. The genes are TRBV19 and TRBJ1-1. Germline CDR1 and CDR2: LNHDA and SQIVND (reference sequence). The CDR3 extends over 8 residues, inclusive of both ends. This chain's CDR3 is CASRKLNS.

The chain recombines TRBV20-1 with TRBJ2-3, with D maybe TRBD1 (6 bases). CDR3 length equals 12 residues. Per germline, CDR1 DFQATT and CDR2 SNEGSKA (reference sequence). The V end was cut by 7 bases, the J end by 0 bases, with 8 bases between. The CDR3 protein is CSEQGSTDTQYF. In DNA form, the CDR3 reads TGCAGTGAACAGGGTAGCACAGATACGCAGTATTTT.

The rearrangement joins TRBV29-1 to TRBJ1-2; 7 nucleotides line up with TRBD1. Germline trimming cut 8 bases from V and 8 bases from J; bases unmatched to any gene: 14. The CDR3 contains 13 residues. Germline V gene data show CDR1 as SQVTM and CDR2 as ANQGSEA. CDR3 sequence reads: CSQIRDSLEGYTF. The CDR3 bases are TGCAGCCAAATCAGGGACAGCTTAGAAGGCTACACCTTC.

The chain joins TRBV10-3 to TRBJ1-6; D possibly corresponds to TRBD1 (5 bases). Trimming took 2 bases from V and 9 from J, leaving 11 bases between them. CDR3 length: 14 amino acids. Germline CDR1 and CDR2: ENHRY and SYGVKD. The CDR3 bases are TGTGCCATCAGTGAGCAGGGAGTTGGTTCACCCCTCCACTTT. Encoded protein: CAISEQGVGSPLHF.

This clonotype has a count of ten or more. Since a much larger clone is just one base distant, this may be a read error. The chain is built from TRBV9 and TRBJ1-2; maybe TRBD1 (5 bases). V gave up 3 bases and J gave up 5 bases, with 17 bases separating them. This CDR3 spans 15 amino acids. From germline, CDR1 is SGDLS and CDR2 YYNGEE. The CDR3 here is CASSGGAFGIYGYTF. The CDR3 nucleotides read TGTGCCAGCAGCGGCGGGGCCTTCGGGATATATGGCTACACCTTC.

This chain uses TRBV19 with TRBJ2-5; 7 nucleotides line up with TRBD2. V shed 9 bases, J shed 7 bases, and the junction held 11 bases outside the gene matches. The CDR3 sequence is 13 residues long. CDR1 is LNHDA, CDR2 SQIVND, per germline (reference sequence). This chain's CDR3 is CASTSAGPRTQYF. The CDR3 nucleotides are TGTGCCAGCACCTCAGCGGGGCCAAGGACCCAGTACTTC.

This clonotype appeared once. The gene calls are TRBV5-8 and TRBJ1-5, with TRBD1 identical over 8 bases. V gave up 4 bases and J gave up 2 bases; unmatched junction bases: 11. The CDR3 length is 17 residues. Germline V gene sequence: CDR1 SGHTS, CDR2 YDEGEE. CDR3 region: CASSPGQGWGGNQPQHF. Written as DNA, the CDR3 is TGTGCCAGCAGCCCCGGACAGGGATGGGGGGGCAATCAGCCCCAGCATTTT.

Sample share makes this clonotype medium-sized. The chain is built from TRBV10-3 and TRBJ1-6; D may be TRBD1 (5 bases). Germline V gene data show CDR1 as ENHRY and CDR2 as SYGVKD. The CDR3 sequence is 15 residues long. V was shortened by 4 bases and J by 8 bases, with 15 bases between the two germline ends. The CDR3 coding sequence is TGTGCCATCAGTGGCGGACGCGGGGGGGATTCACCCCTCCACTTT. Translated: CAISGGRGGDSPLHF.

The count of this clonotype is one. This chain joins TRBV5-4 and TRBJ2-1; D possibly corresponds to TRBD1 (6 bases). This CDR3 has 16 amino acids. Germline CDR1 reads SGHNT; CDR2 reads YYREEE (reference sequence). V lost 1 base to trimming and J lost 9 bases, with 20 bases between them. CDR3 sequence reads: CASSLSPRQGMGEQFF. For the CDR3, the DNA is TGTGCCAGCAGCTTGTCCCCAAGGCAGGGGATGGGTGAGCAGTTCTTC. The whole variable domain, filled in from reference TRBV5-4 and TRBJ2-1, reads ETGVTQSPTHLIKTRGQQVTLRCSSQSGHNTVSWYQQALGQGPQFIFQYYREEENGRGNFPPRFSGLQFPNYSSELNVNALELDDSALYLCASSLSPRQGMGEQFFGPGTRLTVL.

This clonotype was observed many times. The gene calls are TRBV27 and TRBJ2-6; possible D gene TRBD1, 5 bases. CDR1 is MNHEY, CDR2 SMNVEV, per germline (reference sequence). V was trimmed by 10 bases and J by 3 bases, leaving 16 bases between them. The CDR3 sequence is 15 residues long. The CDR3 DNA reads TGTGCCACCAGCGCCCAGGGAAATGGGGCCAACGTCCTGACTTTC. This codes for CATSAQGNGANVLTF.

This clonotype was picked up many times. The chain is built from TRBV20-1 and TRBJ2-2; D is unresolved. With 0 bases removed from V and 8 bases from J, the gap between germline ends came to 13 bases. Germline V lookup: CDR1 DFQATT, CDR2 SNEGSKA (reference sequence). CDR3 length equals 14 residues. Here the CDR3 reads CSARDVKGSGELFF. The DNA for the CDR3 is TGCAGTGCTAGAGATGTTAAGGGCTCGGGGGAGCTGTTTTTT.

The chain is built from TRBV7-9 and TRBJ1-4; D is ambiguous. Deletions cut 0 bases from V and 7 bases from J, with 9 bases between. Germline CDR1 SEHNR, CDR2 FQNEAQ (reference sequence). This CDR3 spans 14 amino acids. The CDR3 DNA follows: TGTGCCAGCAGCTTAGCGCGGGGTGGTGAAAAACTGTTTTTT. Its protein product is CASSLARGGEKLFF.

This clonotype was picked up many times. This chain uses TRBV4-1 with TRBJ2-2; D is unclear. Germline-derived CDR1 and CDR2 are MGHRA and YSYEKL. V was trimmed by 3 bases and J by 4 bases, leaving 9 bases between them. This CDR3 is built from 14 residues. The CDR3 loop reads CASSHNTVTGELFF. CDR3 sequence (DNA): TGCGCCAGCAGCCATAACACCGTCACCGGGGAGCTGTTTTTT.

This clonotype was seen a few times. The chain links TRBV7-2 to TRBJ1-1, with 7 bases fitting TRBD1. With 3 bases clipped from V and 1 base from J, the junction kept 2 bases outside the gene matches. Germline V gives CDR1 SGHTA, CDR2 FQGNSA. The CDR3 is 14 residues long. CDR3 DNA: TGTGCCAGCAGCTTGTGGACAGGGAACACTGAAGCTTTCTTT. Its protein is CASSLWTGNTEAFF.

The CDR3 DNA reads TGCGCCAGCAGCCTTCTAGCGGGAGATGAGACCCAGTACTTC. This codes for CASSLLAGDETQYF. The chain employs TRBV5-1 and TRBJ2-5; 10 bases match TRBD2. With V trimmed by 4 bases and J by 5 bases, 5 bases remained unmatched. Germline V gives CDR1 SGHRS, CDR2 YFSETQ. The CDR3 length is 14 residues.

This clonotype was seen at least ten times. This chain uses TRBV30 with TRBJ2-1; 12 positions match TRBD2. V trimming: 3 bases; J trimming: 7 bases; junction bases outside the gene matches: 7. The CDR3 covers 15 residues. Germline assignment: CDR1 GTSNPN and CDR2 SVGIG (reference sequence). The CDR3 protein is CAWRSLAGGSNEQFF. The CDR3 DNA sequence: TGTGCCTGGAGATCACTAGCGGGAGGTAGTAATGAGCAGTTCTTC.

The chain combines TRBV7-2 with TRBJ2-3; the match to TRBD2 covers 8 bases. CDR3 size: 15 residues. J lost 4 bases, V lost 6 bases, and 9 bases had no gene match. The germline V gene encodes CDR1 SGHTA and CDR2 FQGNSA. This CDR3 reads CASSLGGRLADTQYF. The DNA of the CDR3 is TGTGCCAGCAGTCTCGGCGGGAGGTTGGCAGATACGCAGTATTTT.

In this sample, this clonotype turned up a few times. The V and J genes are TRBV7-9 and TRBJ2-3, with TRBD1 matching 7 bases. Germline V gives CDR1 SEHNR, CDR2 FQNEAQ (reference sequence). This CDR3 is built from 14 residues. V dropped 1 base and J dropped 6; count of bases not matched to a gene: 4. DNA of the CDR3: TGTGCCAGCAGCTTAGGCAGGGGGTCGGATACGCAGTATTTT. Its translation: CASSLGRGSDTQYF.

This clonotype showed up many times. The chain has TRBV7-6 and TRBJ2-3; D call uncertain. The germline V gene has CDR1 SGHVS and CDR2 FNYEAQ. Trimming cost V 2 bases and J 6 bases, with 9 bases left between them. The CDR3 sequence is 13 residues long. The CDR3 coding sequence is TGTGCCAGCAGCTTAAGTAGCCTTGATACGCAGTATTTT. Protein sequence: CASSLSSLDTQYF.

The chain links TRBV15 to TRBJ2-5; TRBD2 matches 7 bases. V was pared by 0 bases and J by 5 bases, with 6 bases of the junction left unmatched. CDR1 and CDR2 (germline): LNHNV, YYDKDF (reference sequence). The CDR3 is made up of 15 amino acids. CDR3 region: CATSRDRSGVETQYF. CDR3 nucleotide sequence: TGTGCCACCAGCAGAGATCGGAGCGGGGTGGAGACCCAGTACTTC.

Turning to this clonotype: Because it lacks the conserved phenylalanine or tryptophan at the end, this CDR3 is likely a read error. The J gene is TRBJ1-5, the V gene TRBV4-1; D is unresolved. The CDR3 has 15 amino acids. CDR1 and CDR2 from the germline V gene are MGHRA and YSYEKL. With 0 bases removed from V and 0 bases from J, the gap between germline ends came to 6 bases. Written as DNA, the CDR3 is TGCGCCAGCAGCCAAGAAGTTCGTAGCAATCAGCCCCAGCATTTG. Translating it yields CASSQEVRSNQPQHL.

This clonotype was recorded once. No conserved phenylalanine or tryptophan is present at the end of the CDR3, so a read error is the likely explanation. The DNA is left out, because the CDR3 cannot be placed on it with certainty; the CDR3 is given as TCRdb lists it. The rearrangement uses TRBV7-8 and TRBJ2-5; the table's D gene call, TRBD2, was not cross checked with the DNA. The CDR3 length equals 15 residues, ends included. CDR1 and CDR2 from the germline V gene are SGHVS and FQNEAQ. The CDR3 loop reads CASSLRLAGVETRYC.

Comment on this clonotype: This CDR3 is missing its conserved last phenylalanine or tryptophan, likely due to a read error. No DNA is shown, since the ends of the CDR3 on it are uncertain; the CDR3 is the one TCRdb lists. The CDR3: CASTDSLNQPQHL. The chain has TRBV19 and TRBJ1-5; TRBD1, as called in the table, went unchecked against the DNA. The CDR3 sequence runs 13 residues, both termini included. Germline V gene data show CDR1 as LNHDA and CDR2 as SQIVND (reference sequence).

This chain joins TRBV5-1 and TRBJ1-1; tentatively, D is TRBD1 (6 bases). CDR1 is SGHRS, CDR2 YFSETQ, per germline. This CDR3 is built from 15 residues. Between the trimmed V and J ends, which lost 5 bases and 1 base, there was a span of 15 bases. This chain's CDR3 is CASRDMTGGNTEAFF. The CDR3 DNA reads TGCGCCAGCAGGGACATGACAGGCGGGAACACTGAAGCTTTCTTT.